A selection of T cell receptor beta chains follows, all from one sample in a study of OX40 agonist ivuxolimab in advanced cancers. Sequencing used immunoSEQ multiplex PCR; TCRdb keeps in-frame clones, though not all of them. The sample contains about 30,000 clones, 75% to 85% of which appear only once. The source material was CD4+ or CD8+ T cells sorted from blood, sampled in a trial of the OX40 agonist ivuxolimab. These receptors originate from an adult with an advanced solid tumor such as melanoma, head and neck, liver or kidney cancer. CDR3s include the opening cysteine and the closing phenylalanine or tryptophan. The order of the fields is CDR3 length, clone size, V gene, D gene, J gene, CDR3 protein, CDR3 DNA. A D gene is named only where the DNA matches it firmly. Some rows have no size entry. The others give once, few or many, or a class for an expanded clone.

14,.,TRBV6-5,.,TRBJ2-3,CASSYFGATDTQYF,TGTGCCAGCAGTTACTTCGGAGCCACAGATACGCAGTATTTT
13,.,TRBV27,.,TRBJ2-7,CASSFQQVSEQYF,TGTGCCAGCAGTTTCCAGCAGGTGTCGGAGCAGTACTTC
14,few,TRBV13,TRBD2,TRBJ2-7,CASSTGGTTYEQYF,TGTGCCAGCAGTACGGGAGGGACTACCTACGAGCAGTACTTC
14,.,TRBV7-1,.,TRBJ1-1,CASSLAYGRDEAFF,TGTGCCAGCAGCTTAGCCTATGGACGTGATGAAGCTTTCTTT
14,.,TRBV11-3,.,TRBJ2-3,CASSLQGSTDTQYF,TGTGCCAGCAGCTTACAGGGAAGCACAGATACGCAGTATTTT
15,.,TRBV7-9,.,TRBJ2-3,CASSSLAASTDTQYF,TGTGCCAGCAGCTCGCTAGCAGCTAGCACAGATACGCAGTATTTT
15,.,TRBV6-5,TRBD1,TRBJ2-1,CASSYSRAGGREQFF,TGTGCCAGCAGTTACTCGAGGGCAGGGGGCCGTGAGCAGTTCTTC
13,few,TRBV6-4,TRBD1,TRBJ1-2,CASRGTGGYGYTF,TGTGCCAGCAGGGGGACAGGGGGCTATGGCTACACCTTC
13,.,TRBV5-5,TRBD1,TRBJ1-1,CASSPLAGQGAFF,TGTGCCAGCAGCCCCCTGGCGGGACAGGGAGCTTTCTTT
13,once,TRBV7-8,.,TRBJ2-7,CASSLPGAYEQYF,TGTGCCAGCAGCTTACCCGGAGCCTACGAGCAGTACTTC
12,.,TRBV29-1,.,TRBJ1-1,CSVEGVNTEAFF,TGCAGCGTTGAAGGGGTGAACACTGAAGCTTTCTTT
15,.,TRBV6-5,.,TRBJ1-5,CASSYGRQPNQPQHF,TGTGCCAGCAGTTACGGGAGACAGCCAAATCAGCCCCAGCATTTT
12,.,TRBV30,TRBD1,TRBJ2-7,CARDRGLNEQYF,TGTGCTCGTGACAGGGGTCTGAACGAGCAGTACTTC
16,.,TRBV5-6,TRBD2,TRBJ2-5,CASSLTGLAGWETQYF,TGTGCCAGCAGCTTAACCGGACTAGCGGGGTGGGAGACCCAGTACTTC
15,.,TRBV15,.,TRBJ1-3,CATSRDVGQRNTIYF,TGTGCCACCAGCAGAGATGTCGGGCAGCGAAACACCATATATTTT
16,.,TRBV5-6,.,TRBJ1-2,CASSLGPSQRSYGYTF,TGTGCCAGCAGCTTGGGTCCGTCACAGAGGTCTTATGGCTACACCTTC
14,.,TRBV27,TRBD1,TRBJ1-4,CASSLAGGYEKLFF,TGTGCCAGCAGTTTGGCAGGGGGGTACGAAAAACTGTTTTTT
17,.,TRBV11-2,TRBD2,TRBJ2-2,CASRPTSGGTHTGELFF,TGTGCCAGCAGACCAACTAGCGGGGGGACACACACCGGGGAGCTGTTTTTT
13,.,TRBV27,.,TRBJ2-5,CASSSMGRETQYF,TGTGCCAGCAGTTCCATGGGCCGGGAGACCCAGTACTTC
13,.,TRBV7-3,.,TRBJ2-3,CASSLGGTDTQYF,TGTGCCAGCAGCTTGGGAGGCACAGATACGCAGTATTTT
14,.,TRBV29-1,.,TRBJ2-3,CSVEDRAMVGTQYF,TGCAGCGTTGAAGATCGGGCTATGGTGGGTACGCAGTATTTT
11,.,TRBV7-9,.,TRBJ2-7,CASSLLVEQYF,TGTGCCAGCAGCCTACTGGTCGAGCAGTACTTC
14,.,TRBV18,.,TRBJ1-2,CASSPPGRKGGYTF,TGTGCCAGCTCACCACCCGGGCGGAAAGGGGGCTACACCTTC
14,.,TRBV4-1,.,TRBJ1-6,CASSRAGYNSPLHF,TGCGCCAGCAGCCGGGCGGGGTATAATTCACCCCTCCACTTT